This paragraph covers one T cell receptor (beta chain) sequence. Its antigen is unidentified. Trimming shortened V by 9 bases and J by 0 bases, and 9 bases separated the two germline ends. The germline CDR1 and CDR2 sequences are MNHEY and SMNVEV (reference sequence). The CDR3 runs to 14 residues. Profiling relied on immunoSEQ multiplex PCR, and the TCRdb table lists in-frame clones only, not all of them. The data show some 180,000 clones, roughly nine tenths seen once. These data originate in a study of T cell responses to AZD1222 COVID-19 vaccine. General study results and limits: Once two AZD1222 doses were given, Spike-specific TCR breadth and depth went up. Unmutated variant regions reportedly attract nearly half of all spike-specific TCRs. Most donors were white British and more were female, and clonal diversity was possibly underestimated. Only after the peak T cell response were repertoires sampled.

The gene calls are TRBV27 and TRBJ2-6; D might be TRBD1 (6 bases). The origin of this receptor is an adult who received the AZD1222 COVID-19 vaccine. Sequences were derived from peripheral blood, sampled 28 days after the second AZD1222 dose. In nucleotides, the CDR3 is TGTGCCAGTACAGGGCGCTCTGGGGCCAACGTCCTGACTTTC. The encoded protein is CASTGRSGANVLTF.